These 30 T cell receptor beta chains were sequenced from one sample in a study of blood T cell repertoires in COVID-19. Clones were read by immunoSEQ multiplex PCR, and TCRdb kept only the in-frame ones, dropping some. The sample gives 470,000 or so clones, 70% to 90% of which show up once; about 3% is in the top ten. Sequencing was performed on peripheral blood. The source of these receptors is a human donor in a cohort sampled during active COVID-19.

V and J are TRBV4-3 and TRBJ2-1; D gene ambiguous. Germline CDR1 is LGHNA and CDR2 is YSLEER. The CDR3 is 14 amino acids. V lost 3 bases, J lost 3 bases, and 9 bases lay in between. CDR3 sequence reads: CASSQLGGYNEQFF. DNA of the CDR3: TGCGCCAGCAGCCAGCTAGGTGGCTACAATGAGCAGTTCTTC.

The chain joins TRBV5-1 to TRBJ2-5; D is possibly TRBD2 (6 bases). Germline lookup yields CDR1 SGHRS and CDR2 YFSETQ. V gave up 5 bases and J gave up 7 bases, with 15 bases separating them. The CDR3 is 13 amino acids. CDR3 in amino acids: CASRFGRGGTQYF. The CDR3 DNA follows: TGCGCCAGCAGGTTCGGGAGAGGTGGGACCCAGTACTTC.

This clone occurred once. The chain recombines TRBV7-9 with TRBJ1-1; a possible D gene is TRBD1 (5 bases). The CDR3 sequence is 14 residues long. V lost 3 bases to trimming and J lost 6 bases, with 14 bases between them. Germline V CDR1 and CDR2: SEHNR, FQNEAQ (reference sequence). This chain's CDR3 is CASSLRTPDAEAFF. CDR3 DNA: TGTGCCAGCAGCTTGCGGACACCTGACGCTGAAGCTTTCTTT.

The CDR3 spells CASNIGQAYGYTF. In nucleotides, the CDR3 is TGTGCCAGCAATATAGGACAGGCCTATGGCTACACCTTC. This chain uses TRBV6-6 with TRBJ1-2, with 7 bases aligning to TRBD1. The CDR3 spans 13 residues. CDR1 and CDR2 (germline): MNHNY, SVGAGI (reference sequence). The V gene end was trimmed by 7 bases and the J gene end by 4 bases; junction bases not matched to a gene: 6.

This rearrangement joins TRBV28 to TRBJ1-4; D might be TRBD1 (6 bases). V dropped 2 bases and J dropped 7 bases, with 11 bases sitting between them. Germline values: CDR1 MDHEN, CDR2 SYDVKM. The CDR3 spans 14 residues. The CDR3 DNA is TGTGCCAGCAGTTTACCAGGGGTAGGTGAAAAACTGTTTTTT. Protein sequence: CASSLPGVGEKLFF.

At least ten counts were recorded for this clone. The rearrangement links TRBV7-6 to TRBJ1-3, with D possibly matching TRBD1 (5 bases). Between the trimmed V and J ends, which lost 1 base and 3 bases, there was a span of 19 bases. Germline V lookup: CDR1 SGHVS, CDR2 FNYEAQ. CDR3 size: 18 residues. CDR3: CASSLVGPGSQFGNTIYF. DNA for the CDR3: TGTGCCAGCAGCTTAGTGGGGCCAGGGTCCCAATTTGGAAACACCATATATTTT.

This chain uses TRBV3-1 (or the pseudogene TRBV3-2) with TRBJ2-1; 8 bases align to TRBD2. The CDR3 runs to 16 residues. CDR1 and CDR2 (germline): LGHDT, YNNKEL (reference sequence). The J segment lost 3 bases and the V segment lost 4 bases, leaving 8 bases of the junction unmatched. CDR3 coding DNA: TGTGCCAGCAGCCCCGAAACTAGCGGAGGCTACAATGAGCAGTTCTTC. Translating it yields CASSPETSGGYNEQFF.

The rearrangement uses TRBV12-3 or TRBV12-4 and TRBJ1-5; no firm D call. This CDR3 is 13 amino acids long. Trimming took 8 bases from V and 1 from J, leaving 9 bases between them. In DNA form, the CDR3 reads TGTGCCAGCCAGCCGGGGAGCAATCAGCCCCAGCATTTT. Protein sequence: CASQPGSNQPQHF.

The J gene is TRBJ2-7, the V gene TRBV18; a weak D match, TRBD2 (5 bases). Trimming took 3 bases from V and 5 from J, leaving 8 bases between them. In germline, CDR1 is KGHSH, CDR2 LQKENI. The CDR3 covers 12 residues. The CDR3 sequence is CASSPGGNEQYF. Here the CDR3 DNA reads TGTGCCAGCTCACCTGGAGGAAACGAGCAGTACTTC. Based on the CDR3 plus reference TRBV18 and TRBJ2-7, the full variable domain is NAGVMQNPRHLVRRRGQEARLRCSPMKGHSHVYWYRQLPEEGLKFMVYLQKENIIDESGMPKERFSAEFPKEGPSILRIQQVVRGDSAAYFCASSPGGNEQYFGPGTRLTVT.

A remark on this clone: Relative to the germline gene, one junction end is altered; a read error may explain this. Other DNA sequences of this sample code for an identical CDR3. The chain couples TRBV7-7 to TRBJ2-3; TRBD1 matches 8 bases. The CDR3 spans 15 residues. Germline loops: CDR1 SSHAT, CDR2 FNYEAQ (reference sequence). The CDR3, as DNA: TGTGCTAGCAGCTTAGGGACAGGAAGCACAGATACGCAGTATTTT. The encoded protein is CASSLGTGSTDTQYF.

V is TRBV19 and J is TRBJ2-3, with 7 bases fitting TRBD1. This CDR3 region has 15 residues. Unmatched junction bases numbered 5, after V lost 5 bases and J lost 0 bases. In germline, CDR1 is LNHDA, CDR2 SQIVND (reference sequence). The CDR3 DNA reads TGTGCCAGTAGTGAGAGACAGGGAAGCACAGATACGCAGTATTTT. It codes for CASSERQGSTDTQYF. Using reference TRBV19 and TRBJ2-3 for the parts outside the CDR3, the full variable domain is DGGITQSPKYLFRKEGQNVTLSCEQNLNHDAMYWYRQDPGQGLRLIYYSQIVNDFQKGDIAEGYSVSREKKESFPLTVTSAQKNPTAFYLCASSERQGSTDTQYFGPGTRLTVL.

The genes are TRBV19 and TRBJ1-3; a weak D match, TRBD1 (6 bases). This CDR3 contains 17 residues. In germline, CDR1 is LNHDA, CDR2 SQIVND (reference sequence). Between the trimmed V and J ends, which lost 11 bases and 0 bases, there was a span of 23 bases. CDR3 protein: CAVSAWTAINSGNTIYF. CDR3 DNA: TGTGCCGTCAGCGCATGGACAGCGATAAACTCTGGAAACACCATATATTTT.

This clone has only one observation. This chain's CDR3 is CASSLGGWSAQYF. CDR3 nucleotide sequence: TGCGCCAGCAGCTTAGGGGGATGGTCGGCGCAGTATTTT. The chain has TRBV5-1 and TRBJ2-3, with a possible D match to TRBD1 (6 bases). The germline V gene has CDR1 SGHRS and CDR2 YFSETQ. V was trimmed by 2 bases and J by 10 bases, leaving 14 bases between them. The CDR3 totals 13 residues.

The chain recombines TRBV30 with TRBJ2-3, with a possible D match to TRBD1 (6 bases). Trimming cost V 3 bases and J 3 bases, with 13 bases left between them. This CDR3 has 14 residues. Germline V CDR1 and CDR2: GTSNPN, SVGIG (reference sequence). The CDR3 DNA is TGTGCCTGGAGGGCTGACAGGAAGACAGATACGCAGTATTTT. Translated, it gives CAWRADRKTDTQYF. The whole variable domain, filled in from reference TRBV30 and TRBJ2-3, reads SQTIHQWPATLVQPVGSPLSLECTVEGTSNPNLYWYRQAAGRGLQLLFYSVGIGQISSEVPQNLSASRPQDRQFILSSKKLLLSDSGFYLCAWRADRKTDTQYFGPGTRLTVL.

This clone appeared a single time. The chain employs TRBV11-2 and TRBJ2-1, with 8 bases lining up with TRBD1. J lost 0 bases, V lost 5 bases, and 6 bases had no gene match. The germline gives CDR1 SGHAT, CDR2 FQNNGV. CDR3 length: 16 amino acids. The CDR3 region has the DNA TGTGCCAGCAGCCATTGGACAGGGAGCTCCTACAATGAGCAGTTCTTC. Translation gives CASSHWTGSSYNEQFF.

This sequence joins TRBV28 and TRBJ2-1; TRBD2 agrees at 16 bases. Germline V gene lookup returns CDR1 MDHEN and CDR2 SYDVKM. The CDR3 has 17 amino acids. Trimming cost V 6 bases and J 8 bases; bases outside gene matches: 10. Here the CDR3 DNA reads TGTGCCAGCAGCGAGATTGGGACTAGCGGGAGGGCGGATGAGCAGTTCTTC. It codes for CASSEIGTSGRADEQFF.

This rearrangement joins TRBV6-5 to TRBJ1-5; possible D gene TRBD1, 5 bases. CDR3 length equals 15 residues. In germline, CDR1 is MNHEY, CDR2 SVGAGI. The V and J ends lost 11 bases and 6 bases respectively, with 23 bases between them. Here the CDR3 reads CAATYFQIQGQPQHF. The CDR3 DNA sequence: TGTGCCGCCACCTATTTTCAGATTCAGGGTCAGCCCCAGCATTTT.

The chain joins TRBV5-4 to TRBJ2-2; 10 bases fit TRBD2. The junction had 5 bases not matched to a gene; V was cut back by 4 bases and J by 5 bases. The CDR3 has 15 amino acids. Germline CDR1 reads SGHNT; CDR2 reads YYREEE (reference sequence). The CDR3 here is CASSAGLARTGELFF. The CDR3 nucleotides read TGTGCCAGCAGCGCGGGACTAGCGAGGACCGGGGAGCTGTTTTTT.

This chain connects TRBV19 to TRBJ2-5; 7 positions match TRBD1. The CDR3 sequence is 14 residues long. Unmatched junction bases numbered 11, after V lost 3 bases and J lost 10 bases. Germline lookup yields CDR1 LNHDA and CDR2 SQIVND (reference sequence). The CDR3 DNA follows: TGTGCCAGTAGTATTGACAGGGCGAGGGGTAACCAGTACTTC. Protein product: CASSIDRARGNQYF.

The rearrangement uses TRBV3-1 (or the pseudogene TRBV3-2) and TRBJ2-7; D may be TRBD2 (5 bases). Trimming took 7 bases from V and 4 from J, leaving 17 bases between them. The CDR3 totals 14 residues. Germline loops: CDR1 LGHDT, CDR2 YNNKEL (reference sequence). CDR3 bases: TGTGCCAGCACCACTACTACACCGGGATACGAGCAGTACTTC. Amino acids: CASTTTTPGYEQYF.

V gene TRBV9 combines with J gene TRBJ2-3; 7 nucleotides agree with TRBD1. Germline loops: CDR1 SGDLS, CDR2 YYNGEE. J gave up 4 bases and V 1 base, and 9 bases lay outside the gene matches. The CDR3 is made up of 16 amino acids. The CDR3, as DNA: TGTGCCAGCAGCGTATCTACAGGGGAAGGGGCAGATACGCAGTATTTT. Its protein product is CASSVSTGEGADTQYF.

The V call is TRBV5-1, the J call TRBJ2-7; 12 bases fit TRBD1. The ends lost 4 bases at V and 5 bases at J; junction bases unmatched: 7. This CDR3 has 15 amino acids. From germline, CDR1 is SGHRS and CDR2 YFSETQ. CDR3 loop: CASSRGDRGRNEQYF. DNA for the CDR3: TGCGCCAGCAGCCGAGGGGACAGGGGGCGGAACGAGCAGTACTTC.

The chain couples TRBV24-1 to TRBJ2-3; 8 bases fit TRBD1. Germline V gene sequence: CDR1 KGHDR, CDR2 SFDVKD. The CDR3 is made up of 16 amino acids. V was clipped by 2 bases and J by 0 bases; unmatched bases: 3. CDR3 bases: TGTGCCACCAGTGATTCGGACAGGGCGAGCACAGATACGCAGTATTTT. It yields the protein CATSDSDRASTDTQYF.

Here the CDR3 reads CASSLGTSGGRRYF. CDR3 in DNA: TGCGCCAGCAGCCTCGGGACTAGCGGGGGCCGGCGGTACTTC. V usage is TRBV4-1 and J usage is TRBJ2-7; 14 nucleotides agree with TRBD2. The CDR3 runs to 14 residues. J lost 12 bases, V lost 4 bases, and 8 bases had no gene match. Germline CDR1 MGHRA, CDR2 YSYEKL.

CDR3 amino acids: CASSPDRGRPEAFF. DNA of the CDR3: TGTGCCAGCAGCCCCGACAGGGGGAGACCTGAAGCTTTCTTT. The chain is built from TRBV27 and TRBJ1-1; 9 bases are shared with TRBD1. The length of the CDR3 is 14 residues. Unmatched junction bases numbered 8, after V lost 6 bases and J lost 6 bases. Germline CDR1 reads MNHEY; CDR2 reads SMNVEV (reference sequence).

This rearrangement joins TRBV11-3 to TRBJ1-1; D might be TRBD1 (6 bases). The CDR3 runs 15 residues. The V end was cut by 5 bases, the J end by 1 base, with 14 bases between. The V gene's germline CDR1 is SGHNT and CDR2 YENEEA. CDR3 nucleotide sequence: TGTGCCAGCAGCCAAACCCCACAGGGGAACACTGAAGCTTTCTTT. Translating it yields CASSQTPQGNTEAFF.

The rearrangement links TRBV6-1 to TRBJ1-4, with D tentatively TRBD1 (5 bases). The CDR3 length is 16 residues. V dropped 4 bases and J dropped 0 bases, with 12 bases sitting between them. Per germline, CDR1 MNHNS and CDR2 SASEGT. The CDR3, as DNA: TGTGCCAGCAGTGCTAACAGGTTTTCAACTAATGAAAAACTGTTTTTT. Translated, it gives CASSANRFSTNEKLFF.

CDR3 sequence (DNA): TGTGCCAGCAGCTCGGAGGTGGGAGTGGAGACCCAGTACTTC. Its translation: CASSSEVGVETQYF. The chain carries TRBV7-9 and TRBJ2-5; D perhaps matches TRBD2 (5 bases). CDR1 and CDR2 from the germline V gene are SEHNR and FQNEAQ (reference sequence). The CDR3 has 14 residues. V shed 4 bases and J shed 5 bases, with 14 bases lying between them.

This chain uses TRBV6-4 with TRBJ2-7; 13 nucleotides align to TRBD2. V lost 11 bases to trimming and J lost 7 bases; unmatched junction nucleotides: 8. From germline, CDR1 is MRHNA and CDR2 SNTAGT. The CDR3 consists of 13 residues. The CDR3: CAGRTSGSEEQYF. The CDR3, as DNA: TGTGCCGGTAGGACTAGCGGGAGTGAAGAGCAGTACTTC.

This clone occurred once. Different DNA sequences within this sample yield the same CDR3. This chain links TRBV28 with TRBJ2-7, with D hard to call. The CDR3 has 14 residues. The germline V gene encodes CDR1 MDHEN and CDR2 SYDVKM. The germline V and J ends were trimmed by 2 bases and 0 bases, with 8 bases remaining between them. Here the CDR3 reads CASSLTASSYEQYF. In nucleotides, the CDR3 is TGTGCCAGCAGTTTAACTGCTAGCTCCTACGAGCAGTACTTC.